The TCR beta chain described here comes from a study of shared clonotypes between healthy human individuals. J lost 0 bases, V lost 3 bases, and 2 bases had no gene match. Germline V gene data show CDR1 as SGHRS and CDR2 as YFSETQ. This CDR3 spans 15 amino acids. Study-wide results and caveats: A reduction in generation probabilities was seen for non-shared clonotypes relative to those shared by all four donors. The sharing of 4% to 5.5% of naive CD4 clonotypes was seen across a handful of donors. Rarefaction exposed incomplete sorted-subset sequencing despite large depth.

Memory CD4+ cells were the fraction left after CD45RA+ naive selection. Some clones are missing from TCRdb's copy, which holds only in-frame ones; the method was immunoSEQ multiplex PCR. The table has approximately 1,500,000 clones, roughly 96% seen once. On this clone itself: Its target is unknown. This specimen includes other DNA sequences encoding the same CDR3.

The clonotype originates from a man younger than 45 in good health. The gene calls are TRBV5-1 and TRBJ2-3, with 9 bases identical to TRBD2. Sample: naive CD4+ T cells sorted from blood. Subset: CD45RA+ positively selected. The CDR3 reads CASSSTSGSTDTQYF. The CDR3 DNA is TGCGCCAGCAGCTCTACTAGCGGGAGCACAGATACGCAGTATTTT.